This T cell receptor (beta chain) emerged from a study of T cell repertoires in cytomegalovirus infection. Overall study context: Both CMV infection and a matching HLA type were indicated by public TCR beta signatures.

This clonotype was seen a few times. Its antigen remains unknown. Sequence at one end of the junction differs from germline and may be a read error. Findings and limits, study-wide: CMV-specific TCR beta clonotypes restricted by HLA-C dominated the ex vivo response. Carriers of CMV plus the relevant HLA were identified by cumulative public TCR beta family frequency.

TCRdb ran MiXCR on the reads and lists one entry per CDR3 protein. The table lists 150,000 to 200,000 distinct CDR3 sequences, about 21% of them singletons. The CDR3 length is 12 residues. The sequenced sample was PBMCs. The chain employs TRBV5-3 and TRBJ2-1; unclear D gene. Being an ORF, TRBV5-3 has a function that is uncertain. This TCR came from a human donor in good health (CMV status not recorded). Some clones in this sample may be carry-over from other donors' samples. CDR3 in DNA: TGTGCCAGCAGCTTGAGGCAGAATGAGCAGTTCTTC. This sequence encodes CASSLRQNEQFF.